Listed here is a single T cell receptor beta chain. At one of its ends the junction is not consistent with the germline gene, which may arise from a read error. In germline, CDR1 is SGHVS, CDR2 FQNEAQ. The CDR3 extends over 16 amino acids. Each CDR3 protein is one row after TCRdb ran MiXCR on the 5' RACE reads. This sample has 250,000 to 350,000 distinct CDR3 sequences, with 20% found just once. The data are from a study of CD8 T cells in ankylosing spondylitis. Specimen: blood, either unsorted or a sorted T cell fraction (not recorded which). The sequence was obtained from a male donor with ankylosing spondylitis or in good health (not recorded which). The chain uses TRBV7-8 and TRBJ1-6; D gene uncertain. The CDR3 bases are TGTGCCAGCAGCCTAGCGTCGGAGGGTAACAATTCACCCCTCCACTTT. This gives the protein CASSLASEGNNSPLHF.